The 10 T cell receptor beta chains below were found in one sample sequenced in a study of blood T cell repertoires in COVID-19. TCRdb's table, derived via immunoSEQ multiplex PCR, lists solely in-frame clones and lacks some. Among 150,000 to 180,000 clones listed, about 88% were seen once. Sequenced input: peripheral blood. These receptors were obtained from a woman between 65 and 79 years old with acute or convalescent COVID-19.

Notes on this clone: This may stem from a read error, because a much larger clone lies one nucleotide away. V gene TRBV9 combines with J gene TRBJ2-5, with 10 bases aligning to TRBD2. The V gene's germline CDR1 is SGDLS and CDR2 YYNGEE. The CDR3 consists of 17 residues. As DNA, the CDR3 is TGTCCCAGCAGCGTACGGGGGAGCGGGGGGGCCCAAGAGACCCAGTACTTC. This encodes CPSSVRGSGGAQETQYF.

The chain combines TRBV7-2 with TRBJ1-2; D gene uncertain. Trimming stripped 1 base from V and 3 bases from J, with 6 bases between. The CDR3 has 13 residues. Germline CDR1 is SGHTA and CDR2 is FQGNSA. The DNA for the CDR3 is TGTGCCAGCAGCTTAGTTAGAGACTATGGCTACACCTTC. Translation gives CASSLVRDYGYTF.

The chain carries TRBV23-1 and TRBJ2-7; no clear D. TRBV23-1 has ORF status, its function being uncertain. The CDR3 has 13 amino acids. V lost 4 bases to trimming and J lost 4 bases, with 11 bases between them. The CDR3 coding sequence is TGCGCCAGCAGTCTCCTACTTGTATACGAGCAGTACGTC. Encoded protein: CASSLLLVYEQYV.

V and J are TRBV19 and TRBJ2-1; the match to TRBD2 covers 10 bases. Germline CDR1 reads LNHDA; CDR2 reads SQIVND (reference sequence). This CDR3 is 16 amino acids long. Trimming took 6 bases from V and 5 from J; bases not matched to a gene: 10. CDR3 residues: CASRDPGAGGDNEQFF. Here the CDR3 DNA reads TGTGCCAGTAGGGATCCAGGAGCGGGGGGGGACAATGAGCAGTTCTTC.

The rearrangement joins TRBV6-4 to TRBJ2-1; tentatively, D is TRBD2 (6 bases). Germline V lookup: CDR1 MRHNA, CDR2 SNTAGT. CDR3 length: 15 amino acids. The V and J ends lost 4 bases and 8 bases respectively, with 18 bases between them. In DNA form, the CDR3 reads TGTGCCAGCAGTGGTATGGCGGGGCCCGGTGATGAGCAGTTCTTC. It codes for CASSGMAGPGDEQFF.

The CDR3: CASSDVSPYEQYV. The CDR3, as DNA: TGCGCCAGCAGTGATGTTAGCCCCTACGAGCAGTACGTC. The chain joins TRBV23-1 to TRBJ2-7, with D hard to call. TRBV23-1 is annotated as an ORF whose role is uncertain. The V gene lost 5 bases and the J gene lost 2 bases, with 10 bases spanning the gap. CDR3 length: 13 amino acids.

J is TRBJ2-2 and V is TRBV10-3, with 8 bases identical to TRBD1. Looked up from germline, CDR1 is ENHRY and CDR2 is SYGVKD. J gave up 6 bases and V 5 bases, and 2 bases lay outside the gene matches. This CDR3 has 13 residues. DNA for the CDR3: TGTGCCATCAGTCCAGGGGGCTCCGGGGAGCTGTTTTTT. Protein: CAISPGGSGELFF.

In this sample, this clone turned up once. CDR3 sequence: CASSPDISGNTIYF. CDR3 sequence (DNA): TGTGCCAGCTCACCGGACATCTCTGGAAACACCATATATTTT. The chain links TRBV18 to TRBJ1-3, with a weak D call TRBD1 (5 bases). V was clipped by 3 bases and J by 0 bases, with 6 bases between them. Germline CDR1 is KGHSH and CDR2 is LQKENI. The CDR3 loop spans 14 amino acids.

Concerning this clone itself: This same CDR3 is encoded by further DNA sequences in the sample. The chain joins TRBV27 to TRBJ2-5, with TRBD2 matching 9 bases. V trimming: 3 bases; J trimming: 4 bases; junction bases outside the gene matches: 9. Germline CDR1 MNHEY, CDR2 SMNVEV (reference sequence). The CDR3 is 16 residues long. CDR3 sequence (DNA): TGTGCCAGCAGTTTGTGGGCGGGGGGGCCCTTAGAGACCCAGTACTTC. This encodes CASSLWAGGPLETQYF.

The CDR3 loop reads CSVRDSSYNSPLHF. The CDR3, as DNA: TGCAGCGTGAGGGACAGCTCCTATAATTCACCCCTCCACTTT. This sequence joins TRBV29-1 and TRBJ1-6, with TRBD1 matching over 7 bases. V dropped 6 bases and J dropped 0; count of bases not matched to a gene: 2. Germline CDR1 is SQVTM and CDR2 is ANQGSEA. This CDR3 has 14 residues.